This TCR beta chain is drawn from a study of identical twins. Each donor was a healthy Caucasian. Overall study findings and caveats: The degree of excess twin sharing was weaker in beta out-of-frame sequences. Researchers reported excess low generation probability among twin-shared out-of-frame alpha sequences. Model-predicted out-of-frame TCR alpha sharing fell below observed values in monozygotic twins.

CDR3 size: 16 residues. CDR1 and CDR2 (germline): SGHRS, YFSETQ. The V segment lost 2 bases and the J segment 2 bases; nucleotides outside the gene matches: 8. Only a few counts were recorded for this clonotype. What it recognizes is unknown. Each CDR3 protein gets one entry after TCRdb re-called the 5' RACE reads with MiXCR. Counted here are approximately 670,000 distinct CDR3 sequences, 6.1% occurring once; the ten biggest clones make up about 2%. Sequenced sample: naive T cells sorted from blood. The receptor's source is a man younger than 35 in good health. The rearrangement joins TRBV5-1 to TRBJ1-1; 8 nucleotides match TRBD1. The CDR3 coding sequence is TGCGCCAGCAGCTTCTTACAGGGGGTCGGAAACACTGAAGCTTTCTTT. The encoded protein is CASSFLQGVGNTEAFF.